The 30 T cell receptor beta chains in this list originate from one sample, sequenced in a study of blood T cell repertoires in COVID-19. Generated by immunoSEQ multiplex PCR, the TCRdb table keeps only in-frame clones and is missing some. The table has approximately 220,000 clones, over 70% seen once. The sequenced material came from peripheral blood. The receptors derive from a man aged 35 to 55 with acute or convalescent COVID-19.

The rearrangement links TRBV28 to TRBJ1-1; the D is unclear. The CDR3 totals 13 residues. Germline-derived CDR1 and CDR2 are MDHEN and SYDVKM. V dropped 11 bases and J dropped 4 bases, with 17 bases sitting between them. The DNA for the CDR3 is TGTGCCGCTAAGGAGCGGTCTAGCACTGAAGCTTTCTTT. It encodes CAAKERSSTEAFF.

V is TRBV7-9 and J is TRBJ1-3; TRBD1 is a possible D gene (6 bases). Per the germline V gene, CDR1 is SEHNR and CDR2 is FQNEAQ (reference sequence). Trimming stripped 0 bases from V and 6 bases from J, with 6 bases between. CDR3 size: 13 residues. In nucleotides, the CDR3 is TGTGCCAGCAGCTTAGCGGGGGCAAACACCATATATTTT. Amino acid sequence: CASSLAGANTIYF. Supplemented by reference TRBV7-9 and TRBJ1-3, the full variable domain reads DTGVSQNPRHKITKRGQNVTFRCDPISEHNRLYWYRQTLGQGPEFLTYFQNEAQLEKSRLLSDRFSAERPKGSFSTLEIQRTEQGDSAMYLCASSLAGANTIYFGEGSWLTVV.

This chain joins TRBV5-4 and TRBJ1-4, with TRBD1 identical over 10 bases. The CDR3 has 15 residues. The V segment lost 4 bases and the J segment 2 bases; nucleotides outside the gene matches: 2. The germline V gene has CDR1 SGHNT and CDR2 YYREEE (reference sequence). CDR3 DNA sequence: TGTGCCAGCAGCCTGGGACAGGGGACTAATGAAAAACTGTTTTTT. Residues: CASSLGQGTNEKLFF.

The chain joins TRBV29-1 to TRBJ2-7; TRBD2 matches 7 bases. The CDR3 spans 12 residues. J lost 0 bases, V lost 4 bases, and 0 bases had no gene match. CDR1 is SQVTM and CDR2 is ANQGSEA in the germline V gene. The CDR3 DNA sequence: TGCAGCGTTGGGGGGGGCTCCTACGAGCAGTACTTC. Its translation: CSVGGGSYEQYF.

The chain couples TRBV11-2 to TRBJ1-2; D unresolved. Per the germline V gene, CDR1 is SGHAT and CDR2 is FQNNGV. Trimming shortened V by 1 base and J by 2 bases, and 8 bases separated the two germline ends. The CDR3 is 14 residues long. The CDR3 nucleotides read TGTGCCAGCAGCTTAGGTGGGGAGAACTATGGCTACACCTTC. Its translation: CASSLGGENYGYTF. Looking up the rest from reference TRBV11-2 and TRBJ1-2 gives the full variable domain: EAGVAQSPRYKIIEKRQSVAFWCNPISGHATLYWYQQILGQGPKLLIQFQNNGVVDDSQLPKDRFSAERLKGVDSTLKIQPAKLEDSAVYLCASSLGGENYGYTFGSGTRLTVV.

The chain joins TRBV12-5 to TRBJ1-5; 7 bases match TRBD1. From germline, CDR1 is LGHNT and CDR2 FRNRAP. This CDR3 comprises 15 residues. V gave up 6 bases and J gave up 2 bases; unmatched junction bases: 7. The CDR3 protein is CASGPTGLGNQPQHF. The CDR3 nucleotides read TGTGCTAGTGGCCCGACAGGGCTAGGCAATCAGCCCCAGCATTTT.

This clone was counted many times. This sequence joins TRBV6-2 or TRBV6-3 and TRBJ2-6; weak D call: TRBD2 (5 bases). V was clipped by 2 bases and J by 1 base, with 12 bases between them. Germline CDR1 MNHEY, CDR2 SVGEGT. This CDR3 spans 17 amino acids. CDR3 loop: CASSYVGPGSGANVLTF. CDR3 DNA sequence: TGTGCCAGCAGTTACGTTGGGCCGGGGTCTGGGGCCAACGTCCTGACTTTC.

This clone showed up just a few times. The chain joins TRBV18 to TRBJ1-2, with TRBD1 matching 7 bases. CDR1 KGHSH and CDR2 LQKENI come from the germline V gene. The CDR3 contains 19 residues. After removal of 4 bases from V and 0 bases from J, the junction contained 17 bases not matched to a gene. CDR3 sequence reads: CASSLRGASSDVANYGYTF. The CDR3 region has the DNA TGTGCCAGCTCACTCAGGGGGGCTTCGTCGGATGTCGCTAACTATGGCTACACCTTC.

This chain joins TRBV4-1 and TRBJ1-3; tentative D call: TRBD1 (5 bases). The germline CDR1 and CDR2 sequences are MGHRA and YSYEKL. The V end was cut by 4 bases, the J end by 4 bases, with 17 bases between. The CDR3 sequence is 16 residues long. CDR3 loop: CASSLREGYSGNTIYF. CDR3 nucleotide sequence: TGCGCCAGCAGCCTTCGGGAGGGGTATTCCGGAAACACCATATATTTT.

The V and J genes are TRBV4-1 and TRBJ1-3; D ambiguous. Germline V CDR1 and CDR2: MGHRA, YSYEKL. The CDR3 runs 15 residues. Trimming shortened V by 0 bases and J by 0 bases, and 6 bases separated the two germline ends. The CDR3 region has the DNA TGCGCCAGCAGCCAAGAGGACTACTCTGGAAACACCATATATTTT. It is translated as CASSQEDYSGNTIYF.

The CDR3 sequence is CASSEDPGENTEAFF. The CDR3 bases are TGTGCCAGCAGTGAAGACCCGGGTGAGAACACTGAAGCTTTCTTT. The chain has TRBV6-1 and TRBJ1-1; D is ambiguous. The length of the CDR3 is 15 residues. CDR1 and CDR2 (germline): MNHNS, SASEGT. With 1 base removed from V and 1 base from J, the gap between germline ends came to 10 bases.

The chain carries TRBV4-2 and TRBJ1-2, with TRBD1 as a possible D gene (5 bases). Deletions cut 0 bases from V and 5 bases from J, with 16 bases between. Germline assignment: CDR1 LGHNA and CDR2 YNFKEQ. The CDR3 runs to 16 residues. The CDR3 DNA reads TGTGCCAGCAGCCAAGAGTCGTATACAGGCATTTATGGCTACACCTTC. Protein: CASSQESYTGIYGYTF.

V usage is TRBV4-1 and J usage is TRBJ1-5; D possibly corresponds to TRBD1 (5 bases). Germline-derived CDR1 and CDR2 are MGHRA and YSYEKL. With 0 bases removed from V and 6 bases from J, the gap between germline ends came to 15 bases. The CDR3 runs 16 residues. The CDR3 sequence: CASSQDLAGPGQPQHF. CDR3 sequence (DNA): TGCGCCAGCAGCCAAGATTTGGCAGGGCCAGGTCAGCCCCAGCATTTT.

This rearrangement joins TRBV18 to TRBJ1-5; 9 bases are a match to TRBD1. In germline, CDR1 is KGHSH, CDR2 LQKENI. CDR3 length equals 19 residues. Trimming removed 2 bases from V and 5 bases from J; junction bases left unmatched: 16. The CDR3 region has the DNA TGTGCCAGCTCACCAACCCCTCCCGGGCAGGGACAGGGTGATCAGCCCCAGCATTTT. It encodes CASSPTPPGQGQGDQPQHF.

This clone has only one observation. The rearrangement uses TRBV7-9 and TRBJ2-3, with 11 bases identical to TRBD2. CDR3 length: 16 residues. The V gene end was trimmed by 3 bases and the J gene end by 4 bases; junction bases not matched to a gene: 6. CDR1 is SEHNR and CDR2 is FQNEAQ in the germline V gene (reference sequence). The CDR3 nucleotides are TGTGCCAGCAGCTTTAGCGGGAGGGCCGTCGCAGATACGCAGTATTTT. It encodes CASSFSGRAVADTQYF.

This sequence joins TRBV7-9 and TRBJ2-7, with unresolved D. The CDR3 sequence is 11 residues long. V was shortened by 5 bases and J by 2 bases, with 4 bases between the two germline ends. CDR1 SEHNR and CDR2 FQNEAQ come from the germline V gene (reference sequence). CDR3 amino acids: CASSRAYEQYF. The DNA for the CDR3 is TGTGCCAGCAGCCGAGCCTACGAGCAGTACTTC.

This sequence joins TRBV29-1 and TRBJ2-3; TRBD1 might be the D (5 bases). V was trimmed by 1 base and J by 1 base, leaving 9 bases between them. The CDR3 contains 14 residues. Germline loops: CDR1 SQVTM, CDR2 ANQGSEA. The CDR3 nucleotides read TGCAGCGTTGAAGTAGGGGAAGGCACAGATACGCAGTATTTT. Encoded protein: CSVEVGEGTDTQYF.

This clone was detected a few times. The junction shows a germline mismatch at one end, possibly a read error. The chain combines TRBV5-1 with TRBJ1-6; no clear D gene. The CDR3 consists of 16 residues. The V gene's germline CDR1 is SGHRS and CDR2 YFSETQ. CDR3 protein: CASRLDRGNWNSPLHF. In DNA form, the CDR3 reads TGCGCCAGCAGGTTGGACCGAGGGAATTGGAATTCACCCCTCCACTTT.

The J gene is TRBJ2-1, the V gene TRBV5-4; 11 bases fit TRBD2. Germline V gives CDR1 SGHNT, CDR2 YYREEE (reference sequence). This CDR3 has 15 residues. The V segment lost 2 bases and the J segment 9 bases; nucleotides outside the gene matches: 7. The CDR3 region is CASSLTSGSWGEQFF. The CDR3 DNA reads TGTGCCAGCAGCTTAACTAGCGGGAGTTGGGGTGAGCAGTTCTTC.

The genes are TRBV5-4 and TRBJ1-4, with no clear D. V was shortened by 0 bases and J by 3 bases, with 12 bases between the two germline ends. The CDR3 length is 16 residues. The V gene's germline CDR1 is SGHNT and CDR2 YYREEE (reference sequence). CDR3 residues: CASSLESERPNEKLFF. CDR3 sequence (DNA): TGTGCCAGCAGCTTGGAAAGCGAGCGGCCTAATGAAAAACTGTTTTTT.

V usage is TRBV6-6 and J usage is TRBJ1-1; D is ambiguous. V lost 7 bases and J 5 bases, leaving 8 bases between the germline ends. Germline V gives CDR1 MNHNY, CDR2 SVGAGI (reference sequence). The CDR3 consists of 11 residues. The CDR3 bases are TGTGCCAGCAAGGACTGGACTGAAGCTTTCTTT. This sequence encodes CASKDWTEAFF.

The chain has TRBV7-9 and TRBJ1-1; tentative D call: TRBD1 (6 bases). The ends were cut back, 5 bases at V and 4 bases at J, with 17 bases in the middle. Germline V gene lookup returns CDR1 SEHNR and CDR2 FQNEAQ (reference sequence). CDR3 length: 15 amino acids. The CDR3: CASSVEQGTGTEAFF. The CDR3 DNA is TGTGCCAGCAGCGTAGAACAGGGAACCGGCACTGAAGCTTTCTTT.

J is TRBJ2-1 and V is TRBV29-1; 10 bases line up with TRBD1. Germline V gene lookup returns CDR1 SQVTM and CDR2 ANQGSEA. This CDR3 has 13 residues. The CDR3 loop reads CSHRDRGPNEQFF. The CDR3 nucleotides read TGCAGTCACCGGGACAGGGGTCCCAATGAGCAGTTCTTC.

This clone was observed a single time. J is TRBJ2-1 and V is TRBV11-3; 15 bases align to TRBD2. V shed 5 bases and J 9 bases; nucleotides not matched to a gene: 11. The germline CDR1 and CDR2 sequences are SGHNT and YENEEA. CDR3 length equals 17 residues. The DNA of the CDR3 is TGTGCCAGCAGCGGTCGGACTAGCGGGAGGGCAACGGGTGAGCAGTTCTTC. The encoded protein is CASSGRTSGRATGEQFF.

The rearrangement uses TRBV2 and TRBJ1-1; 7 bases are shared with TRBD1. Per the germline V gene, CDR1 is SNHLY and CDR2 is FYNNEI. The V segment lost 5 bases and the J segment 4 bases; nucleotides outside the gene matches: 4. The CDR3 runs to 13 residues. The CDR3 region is CASSSGDSTEAFF. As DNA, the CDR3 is TGTGCCAGCAGTTCCGGGGACAGCACTGAAGCTTTCTTT.

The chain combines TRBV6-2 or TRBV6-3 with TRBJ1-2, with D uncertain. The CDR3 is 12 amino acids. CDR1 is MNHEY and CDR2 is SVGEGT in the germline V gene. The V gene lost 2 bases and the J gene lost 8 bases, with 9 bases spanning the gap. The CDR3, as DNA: TGTGCCAGCAGTTACGCGGCGGAAGGCTACACCTTC. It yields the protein CASSYAAEGYTF.

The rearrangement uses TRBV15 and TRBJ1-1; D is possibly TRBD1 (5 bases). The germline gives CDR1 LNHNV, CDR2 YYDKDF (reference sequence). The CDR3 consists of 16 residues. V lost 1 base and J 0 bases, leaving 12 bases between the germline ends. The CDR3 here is CATSRGGGTLNTEAFF. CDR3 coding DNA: TGTGCCACCAGCAGAGGGGGGGGGACCCTGAACACTGAAGCTTTCTTT.

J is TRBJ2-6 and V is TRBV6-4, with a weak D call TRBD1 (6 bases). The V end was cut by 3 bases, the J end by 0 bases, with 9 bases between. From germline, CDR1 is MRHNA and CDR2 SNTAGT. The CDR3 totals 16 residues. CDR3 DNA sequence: TGTGCCAGCAGTGAGATAGGGGGCTCTGGGGCCAACGTCCTGACTTTC. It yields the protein CASSEIGGSGANVLTF.

CDR3 in DNA: TGTGCCAGCAGCTTAGCAGCGGGAGGGCCAGATACGCAGTATTTT. Its protein product is CASSLAAGGPDTQYF. The chain has TRBV7-2 and TRBJ2-3, with TRBD2 matching 10 bases. V shed 0 bases and J 4 bases; nucleotides not matched to a gene: 1. Germline-derived CDR1 and CDR2 are SGHTA and FQGNSA. CDR3 size: 15 residues. The full variable domain, its missing parts supplied by reference TRBV7-2 and TRBJ2-3, is GAGVSQSPSNKVTEKGKDVELRCDPISGHTALYWYRQSLGQGLEFLIYFQGNSAPDKSGLPSDRFSAERTGGSVSTLTIQRTQQEDSAVYLCASSLAAGGPDTQYFGPGTRLTVL.

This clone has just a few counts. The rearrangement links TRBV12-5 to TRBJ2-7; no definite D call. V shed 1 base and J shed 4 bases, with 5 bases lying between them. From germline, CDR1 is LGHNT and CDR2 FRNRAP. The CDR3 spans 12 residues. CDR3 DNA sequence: TGTGCTAGTGGTTTGGAGGAGTACGAGCAGTACTTC. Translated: CASGLEEYEQYF.